At least ten counts were recorded for the clone carrying this TCR beta chain. The junction shows a germline mismatch at one end, possibly a read error. This record comes from a study of molecular identifiers for immune sequencing clone quantification. The germline V gene has CDR1 SGHVS and CDR2 FNYEAQ. The CDR3 consists of 14 residues. Sequencing libraries of naive CD8 cells derived from approximately 22,000 to 940,000 sorted cells with 10%, 30% or 50% RNA. Naive CD8 T cell sorting was performed on the CD8+CD4-CCR7+CD45RA+ phenotype. TCRdb ran MiXCR on the PCR reads and lists one entry per CDR3 protein. This sample has roughly 630,000 distinct CDR3 sequences, with roughly 23% found just once.

The receptor was derived from a human donor in good health. Some libraries in this study had Jurkat cell RNA spiked in. Input material: naive CD8+ T cells from blood, with Jurkat cell RNA spiked in. The subset here: FACS-sorted CD8+CD4-CCR7+CD45RA+ naive T cells. The chain links TRBV7-6 to TRBJ2-5; a possible D gene is TRBD1 (5 bases). In DNA form, the CDR3 reads TGCGCCAGCAGCTTGGGGCAGGGCCAAGAGACCCAGTACTTC. Its translation: CASSLGQGQETQYF.